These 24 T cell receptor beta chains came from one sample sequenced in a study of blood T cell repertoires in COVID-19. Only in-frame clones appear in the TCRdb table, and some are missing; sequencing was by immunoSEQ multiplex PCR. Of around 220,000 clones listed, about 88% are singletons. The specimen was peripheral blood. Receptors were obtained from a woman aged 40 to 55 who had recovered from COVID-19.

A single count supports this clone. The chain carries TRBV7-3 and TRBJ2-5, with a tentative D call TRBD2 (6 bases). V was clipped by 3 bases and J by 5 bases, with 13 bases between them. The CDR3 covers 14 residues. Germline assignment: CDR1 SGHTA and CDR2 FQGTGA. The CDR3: CASSFGGTGETQYF. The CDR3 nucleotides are TGTGCCAGCAGCTTTGGGGGGACTGGGGAGACCCAGTACTTC.

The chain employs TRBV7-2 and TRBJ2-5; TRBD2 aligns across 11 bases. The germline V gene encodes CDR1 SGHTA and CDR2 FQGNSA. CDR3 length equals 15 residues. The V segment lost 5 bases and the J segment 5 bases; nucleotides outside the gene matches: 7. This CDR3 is CASSARLAGLETQYF. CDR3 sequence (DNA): TGTGCCAGCAGCGCCAGACTAGCGGGACTGGAGACCCAGTACTTC.

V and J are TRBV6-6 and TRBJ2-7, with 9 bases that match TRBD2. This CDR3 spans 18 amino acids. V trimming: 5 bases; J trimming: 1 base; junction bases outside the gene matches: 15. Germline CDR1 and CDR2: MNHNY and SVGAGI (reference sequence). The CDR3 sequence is CASSGSLGRLAGSYEQYF. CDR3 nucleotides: TGTGCCAGCAGTGGATCTTTAGGGCGGCTAGCGGGATCCTACGAGCAGTACTTC.

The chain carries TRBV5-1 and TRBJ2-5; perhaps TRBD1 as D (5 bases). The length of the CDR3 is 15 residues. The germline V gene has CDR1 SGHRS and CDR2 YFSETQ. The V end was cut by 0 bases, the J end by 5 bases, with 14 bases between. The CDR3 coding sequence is TGCGCCAGCAGCTTGGGCCAGGGCTTCGAGGAGACCCAGTACTTC. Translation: CASSLGQGFEETQYF.

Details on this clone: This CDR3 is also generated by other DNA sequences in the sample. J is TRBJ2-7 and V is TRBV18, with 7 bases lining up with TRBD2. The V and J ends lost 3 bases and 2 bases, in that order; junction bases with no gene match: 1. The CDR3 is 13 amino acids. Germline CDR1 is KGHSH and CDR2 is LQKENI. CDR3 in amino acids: CASSPGTTYEQYF. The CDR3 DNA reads TGTGCCAGCTCACCGGGGACTACCTACGAGCAGTACTTC. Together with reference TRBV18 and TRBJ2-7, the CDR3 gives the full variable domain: NAGVMQNPRHLVRRRGQEARLRCSPMKGHSHVYWYRQLPEEGLKFMVYLQKENIIDESGMPKERFSAEFPKEGPSILRIQQVVRGDSAAYFCASSPGTTYEQYFGPGTRLTVT.

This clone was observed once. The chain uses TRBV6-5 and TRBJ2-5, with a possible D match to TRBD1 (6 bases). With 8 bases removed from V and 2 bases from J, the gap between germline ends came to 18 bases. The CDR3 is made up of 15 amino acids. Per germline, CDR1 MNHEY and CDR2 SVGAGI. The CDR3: CASVRARGKQETQYF. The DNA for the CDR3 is TGTGCCAGCGTTCGCGCTAGGGGGAAACAAGAGACCCAGTACTTC.

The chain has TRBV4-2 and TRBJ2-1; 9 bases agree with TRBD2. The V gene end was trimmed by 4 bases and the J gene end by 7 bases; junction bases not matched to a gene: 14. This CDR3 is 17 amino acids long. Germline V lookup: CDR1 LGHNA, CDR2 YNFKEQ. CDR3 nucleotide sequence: TGTGCCAGCAGCCCAGCTGAGGTCGCGGGGGGGAAAAATGAGCAGTTCTTC. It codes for CASSPAEVAGGKNEQFF.

The CDR3 protein is CASSRNRAGANVLTF. In DNA form, the CDR3 reads TGTGCCAGCAGTCGAAACAGGGCTGGGGCCAACGTCCTGACTTTC. This chain uses TRBV28 with TRBJ2-6, with a weak D call TRBD1 (6 bases). Germline V gene sequence: CDR1 MDHEN, CDR2 SYDVKM. V was trimmed by 5 bases and J by 2 bases, leaving 10 bases between them. This CDR3 region has 15 residues.

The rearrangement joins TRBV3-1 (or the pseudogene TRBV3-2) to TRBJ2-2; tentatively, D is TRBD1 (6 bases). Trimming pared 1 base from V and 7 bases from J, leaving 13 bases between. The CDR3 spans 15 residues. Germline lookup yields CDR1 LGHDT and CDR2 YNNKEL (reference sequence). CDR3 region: CASSQARGSGGELFF. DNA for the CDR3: TGTGCCAGCAGCCAAGCGAGGGGGTCGGGCGGGGAGCTGTTTTTT.

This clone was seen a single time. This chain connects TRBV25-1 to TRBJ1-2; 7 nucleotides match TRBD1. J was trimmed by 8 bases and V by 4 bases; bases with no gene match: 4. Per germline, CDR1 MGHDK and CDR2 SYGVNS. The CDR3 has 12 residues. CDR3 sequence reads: CASSVTGEGYTF. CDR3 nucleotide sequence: TGTGCCAGCAGTGTTACAGGGGAGGGCTACACCTTC.

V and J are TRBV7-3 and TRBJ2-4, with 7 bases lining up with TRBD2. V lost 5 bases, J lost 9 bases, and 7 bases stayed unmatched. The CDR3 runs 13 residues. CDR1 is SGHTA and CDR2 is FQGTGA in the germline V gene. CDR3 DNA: TGTGCCAGCAGCGCGCAGCGGGAAGGCATTCAGTACTTC. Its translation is CASSAQREGIQYF.

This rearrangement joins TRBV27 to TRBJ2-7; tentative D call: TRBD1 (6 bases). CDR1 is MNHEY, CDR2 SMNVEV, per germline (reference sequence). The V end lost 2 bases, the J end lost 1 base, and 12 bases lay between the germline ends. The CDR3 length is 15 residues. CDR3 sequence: CASSLLGAGSYEQYF. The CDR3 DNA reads TGTGCCAGCAGTTTACTGGGGGCAGGTTCCTACGAGCAGTACTTC.

CDR3 residues: CASSFGDRVTDTQYF. The DNA for the CDR3 is TGCGCCAGCAGCTTTGGGGACAGGGTCACAGATACGCAGTATTTT. This chain links TRBV5-1 with TRBJ2-3; 9 bases line up with TRBD1. The CDR3 covers 15 residues. J gave up 2 bases and V 2 bases, and 3 bases lay outside the gene matches. Germline V lookup: CDR1 SGHRS, CDR2 YFSETQ.

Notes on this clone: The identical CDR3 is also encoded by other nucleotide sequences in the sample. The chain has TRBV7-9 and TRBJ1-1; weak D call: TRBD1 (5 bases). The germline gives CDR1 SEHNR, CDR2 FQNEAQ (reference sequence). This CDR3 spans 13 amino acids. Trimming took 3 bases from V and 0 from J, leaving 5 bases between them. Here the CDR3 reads CASSLTVNTEAFF. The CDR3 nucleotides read TGTGCCAGCAGCTTGACAGTGAACACTGAAGCTTTCTTT.

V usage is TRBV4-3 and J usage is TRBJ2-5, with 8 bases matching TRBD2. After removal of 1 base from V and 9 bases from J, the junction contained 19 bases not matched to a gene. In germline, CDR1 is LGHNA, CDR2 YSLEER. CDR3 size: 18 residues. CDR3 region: CASSQGPGERGLGGPQYF. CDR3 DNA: TGCGCCAGCAGCCAAGGCCCCGGGGAGCGGGGGCTTGGGGGGCCCCAGTACTTC.

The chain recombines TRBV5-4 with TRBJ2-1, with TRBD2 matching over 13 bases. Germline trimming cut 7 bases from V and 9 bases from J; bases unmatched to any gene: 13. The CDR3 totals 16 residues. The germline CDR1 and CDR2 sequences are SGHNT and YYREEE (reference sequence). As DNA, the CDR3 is TGTGCCAGCGGGATAGGGACTAGCGGGATAGAGGGTGAGCAGTTCTTC. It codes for CASGIGTSGIEGEQFF.

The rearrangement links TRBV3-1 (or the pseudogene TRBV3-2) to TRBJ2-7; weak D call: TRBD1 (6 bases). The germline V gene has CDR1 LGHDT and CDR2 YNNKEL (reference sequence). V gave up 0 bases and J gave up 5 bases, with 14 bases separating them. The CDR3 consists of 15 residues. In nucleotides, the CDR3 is TGTGCCAGCAGCCAAGAACCCAGGGGAAACCACGAGCAGTACTTC. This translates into CASSQEPRGNHEQYF.

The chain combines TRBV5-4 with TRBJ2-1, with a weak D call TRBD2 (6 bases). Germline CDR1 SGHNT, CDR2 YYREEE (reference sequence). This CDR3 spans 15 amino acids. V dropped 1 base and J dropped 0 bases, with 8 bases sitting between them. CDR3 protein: CASSLIAVSYNEQFF. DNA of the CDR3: TGTGCCAGCAGCTTGATAGCGGTCTCCTACAATGAGCAGTTCTTC.

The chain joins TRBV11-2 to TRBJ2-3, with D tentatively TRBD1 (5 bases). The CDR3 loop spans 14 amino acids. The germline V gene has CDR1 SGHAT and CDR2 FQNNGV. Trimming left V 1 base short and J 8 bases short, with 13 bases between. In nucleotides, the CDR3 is TGTGCCAGCAGCTTAGTGCAGGGCTTGGGTACGCAGTATTTT. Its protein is CASSLVQGLGTQYF.

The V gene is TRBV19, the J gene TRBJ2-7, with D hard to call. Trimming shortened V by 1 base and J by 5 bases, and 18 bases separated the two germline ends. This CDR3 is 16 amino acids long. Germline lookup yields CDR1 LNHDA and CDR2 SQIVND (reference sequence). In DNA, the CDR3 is TGTGCCAGTAGTATAGGTCGCACGGCGGTTTTCCACGAGCAGTACTTC. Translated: CASSIGRTAVFHEQYF.

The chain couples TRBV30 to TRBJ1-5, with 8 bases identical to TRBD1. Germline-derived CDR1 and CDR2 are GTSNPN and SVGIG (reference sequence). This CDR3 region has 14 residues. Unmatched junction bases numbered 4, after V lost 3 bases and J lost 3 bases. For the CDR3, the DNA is TGTGCCTGGAGCGGGGGACAGGACAATCAGCCCCAGCATTTT. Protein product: CAWSGGQDNQPQHF.

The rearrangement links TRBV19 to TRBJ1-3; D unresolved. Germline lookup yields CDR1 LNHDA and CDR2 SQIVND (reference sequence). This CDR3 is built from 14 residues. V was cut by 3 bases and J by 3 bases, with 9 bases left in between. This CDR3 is CASSISTGGNTIYF. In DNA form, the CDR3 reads TGTGCCAGTAGTATTTCTACGGGTGGAAACACCATATATTTT.

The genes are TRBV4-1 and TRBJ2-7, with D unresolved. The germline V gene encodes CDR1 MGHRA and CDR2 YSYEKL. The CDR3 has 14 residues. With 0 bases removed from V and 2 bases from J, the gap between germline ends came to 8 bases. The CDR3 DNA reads TGCGCCAGCAGCCAAGACAGGCCTGCCTACGAGCAGTACTTC. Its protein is CASSQDRPAYEQYF.

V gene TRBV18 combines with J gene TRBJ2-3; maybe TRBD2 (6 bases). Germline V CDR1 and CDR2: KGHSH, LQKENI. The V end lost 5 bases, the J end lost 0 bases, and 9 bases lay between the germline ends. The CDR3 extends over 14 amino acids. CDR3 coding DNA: TGTGCCAGCTCAACGACTAGTAGCACAGATACGCAGTATTTT. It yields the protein CASSTTSSTDTQYF.